These 12 T cell receptor beta chains came from one sample sequenced in a study of graft-versus-host responses after intestinal transplantation. The repertoire was sequenced with immunoSEQ multiplex PCR; TCRdb's copy has only in-frame clones and lacks some. The table has approximately 100,000 clones, around 86% seen once. This specimen was PBMCs, taken 255 days after intestinal transplant. All receptors come from a human patient who received an intestinal transplant, so some T cells may come from the graft donor.

This clone is a singleton in its sample. The V and J genes are TRBV9 and TRBJ2-1; D assignment may be TRBD1 or TRBD2 (6 bases each). There are 13 residues in the CDR3. CDR1 SGDLS and CDR2 YYNGEE come from the germline V gene. Trimming removed 0 bases at V and 9 bases at J, with 10 bases between. CDR3 amino acids: CASSVGGGSEQFF. In nucleotides, the CDR3 is TGTGCCAGCAGCGTAGGAGGGGGGTCTGAGCAGTTCTTC.

This clone was recorded only once. The genes are TRBV6-1 and TRBJ2-3; 9 bases match TRBD2. The CDR3 is made up of 14 amino acids. J gave up 4 bases and V 8 bases, and 7 bases lay outside the gene matches. The germline V gene has CDR1 MNHNS and CDR2 SASEGT. CDR3 residues: CASGGGAGADTQYF. CDR3 sequence (DNA): TGTGCCAGCGGCGGGGGGGCCGGGGCAGATACGCAGTATTTT.

With regard to this clone: Other DNA sequences of this sample code for an identical CDR3. The chain employs TRBV5-1 and TRBJ2-5; D not resolved. The ends were cut back, 0 bases at V and 4 bases at J, with 7 bases in the middle. Germline V gene lookup returns CDR1 SGHRS and CDR2 YFSETQ. The CDR3 extends over 13 amino acids. The CDR3 spells CASSLGARETQYF. In nucleotides, the CDR3 is TGCGCCAGCAGCTTGGGGGCCAGAGAGACCCAGTACTTC.

The rearrangement joins TRBV15 to TRBJ1-5; TRBD1 matches 9 bases. Germline V gives CDR1 LNHNV, CDR2 YYDKDF (reference sequence). CDR3 size: 17 residues. V dropped 2 bases and J dropped 4; count of bases not matched to a gene: 9. CDR3 sequence reads: CATSRPTGQGSNQPQHF. CDR3 nucleotide sequence: TGTGCCACCAGCAGACCTACGGGACAGGGATCAAATCAGCCCCAGCATTTT.

This chain uses TRBV2 with TRBJ2-5, with 13 positions matching TRBD2. Germline V CDR1 and CDR2: SNHLY, FYNNEI. This CDR3 has 17 residues. V shed 5 bases and J 4 bases; nucleotides not matched to a gene: 10. The CDR3, as DNA: TGTGCCAGCAGTTTAAGCGGACTAGCGGGAGTTGCAGAGACCCAGTACTTC. This encodes CASSLSGLAGVAETQYF.

The chain employs TRBV19 and TRBJ1-6; 7 bases map to TRBD1. J was trimmed by 5 bases and V by 6 bases; bases with no gene match: 4. The germline gives CDR1 LNHDA, CDR2 SQIVND (reference sequence). The CDR3 is made up of 14 amino acids. This chain's CDR3 is CASSGQANNSPLHF. CDR3 nucleotides: TGTGCCAGTAGCGGACAGGCCAATAATTCACCCCTCCACTTT.

The sample holds a few counts of this clone. The chain combines TRBV4-1 with TRBJ2-3, with D possibly called TRBD1 or TRBD2 (6 bases each). Germline V gene sequence: CDR1 MGHRA, CDR2 YSYEKL. The V end was cut by 0 bases, the J end by 3 bases, with 16 bases between. This CDR3 is built from 17 residues. This CDR3 reads CASSQDRGPIGTDTQYF. As DNA, the CDR3 is TGCGCCAGCAGCCAAGATCGGGGGCCAATAGGGACAGATACGCAGTATTTT.

The rearrangement links TRBV6-1 to TRBJ2-5, with D possibly TRBD2 on 7 matching bases. Trimming took off 6 bases at V and 4 bases at J, with 12 bases between the two ends. The CDR3 runs to 13 residues. Germline V lookup: CDR1 MNHNS, CDR2 SASEGT. The CDR3 loop is CASSPGGPETQYF. In DNA form, the CDR3 reads TGTGCCAGCAGCCCGGGGGGCCCAGAGACCCAGTACTTC.

This clone has a handful of counts. The chain carries TRBV5-4 and TRBJ2-3; D not certain. This CDR3 spans 13 amino acids. Trimming shortened V by 2 bases and J by 1 base, and 5 bases separated the two germline ends. Germline assignment: CDR1 SGHNT and CDR2 YYREEE (reference sequence). CDR3 in DNA: TGTGCCAGCAGCTTCCCAGGCACAGATACGCAGTATTTT. This encodes CASSFPGTDTQYF.

The V gene is TRBV29-1, the J gene TRBJ1-1, with 9 bases aligning to TRBD1. The CDR3 totals 11 residues. The germline V gene encodes CDR1 SQVTM and CDR2 ANQGSEA. Trimming removed 7 bases from V and 3 bases from J; junction bases left unmatched: 0. The CDR3 is CSGTGDTEAFF. The CDR3, as DNA: TGCAGCGGGACAGGGGACACTGAAGCTTTCTTT.

Only a few counts were recorded for this clone. The genes are TRBV7-9 and TRBJ1-1; TRBD1 agrees at 7 bases. The CDR3 is 14 amino acids. Germline-derived CDR1 and CDR2 are SEHNR and FQNEAQ (reference sequence). Trimming cost V 5 bases and J 1 base; bases outside gene matches: 4. CDR3 DNA: TGTGCCAGCAGCGGGGGACAGAAGAACACTGAAGCTTTCTTT. This gives the protein CASSGGQKNTEAFF.

Comment on this clone: A much larger clonotype is one base distant, so this may be a read error. This rearrangement joins TRBV25-1 to TRBJ2-2, with unresolved D. Trimming took off 4 bases at V and 0 bases at J, with 3 bases between the two ends. The length of the CDR3 is 13 residues. CDR1 is MGHDK, CDR2 SYGVNS, per germline. The CDR3 sequence: CASSGSNTGELFF. The CDR3 nucleotides read TGTGCCAGCAGTGGCTCGAACACCGGGGAGCTGTTTTTT. The entire variable domain, with the rest obtained from reference TRBV25-1 and TRBJ2-2, is as follows: EADIYQTPRYLVIGTGKKITLECSQTMGHDKMYWYQQDPGMELHLIHYSYGVNSTEKGDLSSESTVSRIRTEHFPLTLESARPSHTSQYLCASSGSNTGELFFGEGSRLTVL.